One sample yielded the 24 T cell receptor beta chains listed below, sequenced in a study of CD4+ T cells in melanoma. The protocol was immunoSEQ multiplex PCR, while the TCRdb copy is restricted to in-frame clones and leaves out a portion. The data hold over 130,000 clones, with around nine tenths observed a single time. The receptor set was obtained from a human donor with melanoma.

The CDR3 is CASSKDSENTEAFF. The CDR3 DNA follows: TGTGCCAGTAGTAAGGACTCAGAGAACACTGAAGCTTTCTTT. The rearrangement uses TRBV19 and TRBJ1-1; D is undetermined. This CDR3 comprises 14 residues. CDR1 and CDR2 (germline): LNHDA, SQIVND (reference sequence). V lost 4 bases and J lost 1, with 10 bases in between.

The chain links TRBV7-8 to TRBJ2-7; tentatively, D is TRBD1 (6 bases). Trimming cost V 0 bases and J 6 bases, with 15 bases left between them. This CDR3 is 15 amino acids long. Germline V CDR1 and CDR2: SGHVS, FQNEAQ. The CDR3 coding sequence is TGTGCCAGCAGCTTAGCTGGGGGCCCGATCAGCGAGCAGTACTTC. Amino acids: CASSLAGGPISEQYF.

The rearrangement joins TRBV10-3 to TRBJ2-2, with D perhaps being TRBD1 or TRBD2 (5 bases each). Germline V gene lookup returns CDR1 ENHRY and CDR2 SYGVKD. V lost 3 bases and J 4 bases, leaving 6 bases between the germline ends. The CDR3 is 13 amino acids. CDR3 region: CAISDGATGELFF. The CDR3 DNA sequence: TGTGCCATCAGTGACGGGGCCACCGGGGAGCTGTTTTTT.

The chain links TRBV6-1 to TRBJ2-3, with 11 bases that match TRBD2. Looked up from germline, CDR1 is MNHNS and CDR2 is SASEGT. V lost 3 bases and J lost 6; bases outside the gene matches: 2. The CDR3 extends over 14 amino acids. In DNA form, the CDR3 reads TGTGCCAGCAGTGAGACTAGCGGGGACGATACGCAGTATTTT. Translated, it gives CASSETSGDDTQYF.

V usage is TRBV5-1 and J usage is TRBJ2-5, with 9 bases lining up with TRBD2. The germline CDR1 and CDR2 sequences are SGHRS and YFSETQ. The CDR3 contains 15 residues. V dropped 4 bases and J dropped 4; count of bases not matched to a gene: 8. DNA of the CDR3: TGCGCCAGCAGCACGGCGGGGGGGAGGGGAGAGACCCAGTACTTC. Protein: CASSTAGGRGETQYF.

This rearrangement joins TRBV30 to TRBJ1-6; no definite D call. Germline-derived CDR1 and CDR2 are GTSNPN and SVGIG (reference sequence). The CDR3 loop spans 13 amino acids. With 2 bases removed from V and 9 bases from J, the gap between germline ends came to 11 bases. CDR3 amino acids: CAWSPRAGSPLHF. The CDR3 nucleotides are TGTGCCTGGAGTCCGAGGGCGGGTTCACCCCTCCACTTT.

This rearrangement joins TRBV5-1 to TRBJ1-2, with 9 bases identical to TRBD1. J was trimmed by 6 bases and V by 0 bases; bases with no gene match: 15. CDR1 is SGHRS, CDR2 YFSETQ, per germline. CDR3 length: 18 residues. The CDR3 DNA follows: TGCGCCAGCAGCTTGGGGGGTTCCGGGGGACAGGGACTCAATGGCTACACCTTC. Its protein product is CASSLGGSGGQGLNGYTF.

CDR3 coding DNA: TGTGCCAGCAGCCAAGAGCAGTCGGGGGCGACCCAGTACTTC. It is translated as CASSQEQSGATQYF. The chain links TRBV4-2 to TRBJ2-5; D may be TRBD1 or TRBD2 (6 bases each). CDR1 and CDR2 (germline): LGHNA, YNFKEQ. The CDR3 covers 14 residues. Trimming took 0 bases from V and 7 from J, leaving 12 bases between them.

V is TRBV19 and J is TRBJ1-3; TRBD1 matches 8 bases. The V gene's germline CDR1 is LNHDA and CDR2 SQIVND (reference sequence). Trimming took 6 bases from V and 5 from J; bases not matched to a gene: 9. The CDR3 consists of 15 residues. For the CDR3, the DNA is TGTGCCAGTAGCAGGGCGCAGGGGGCGAGAAACACCATATATTTT. It specifies CASSRAQGARNTIYF.

The DNA of the CDR3 is TGTGCCTGGGGACGGGCTCCCACTGAAGCTTTCTTT. Protein sequence: CAWGRAPTEAFF. The chain is built from TRBV30 and TRBJ1-1, with D hard to call. The V gene lost 5 bases and the J gene lost 4 bases, with 11 bases spanning the gap. The CDR3 has 12 amino acids. CDR1 GTSNPN and CDR2 SVGIG come from the germline V gene (reference sequence).

The chain recombines TRBV28 with TRBJ2-4; D remains ambiguous. V lost 3 bases to trimming and J lost 0 bases, with 6 bases between them. Germline lookup yields CDR1 MDHEN and CDR2 SYDVKM. The CDR3 is 14 residues long. CDR3 sequence: CASSLGGAKNIQYF. The CDR3 nucleotides read TGTGCCAGCAGTTTGGGTGGAGCCAAAAACATTCAGTACTTC.

The chain couples TRBV5-1 to TRBJ1-1; tentative D call: TRBD1 (5 bases). CDR3 length: 13 amino acids. V was cut by 1 base and J by 5 bases, with 9 bases left in between. Germline CDR1 SGHRS, CDR2 YFSETQ. The CDR3 DNA follows: TGCGCCAGCAGCTTGCAGGGCCAAACTGAAGCTTTCTTT. Translated, it gives CASSLQGQTEAFF.

The V gene is TRBV4-1, the J gene TRBJ1-2, with D unclear. CDR3 length equals 15 residues. Germline V gives CDR1 MGHRA, CDR2 YSYEKL. V lost 3 bases, J lost 0 bases, and 11 bases lay in between. This chain's CDR3 is CASSHPDGANYGYTF. In DNA, the CDR3 is TGCGCCAGCAGCCACCCGGACGGCGCTAACTATGGCTACACCTTC.

The chain links TRBV6-6 to TRBJ1-2; TRBD1 is a possible D gene (6 bases). The CDR3 sequence is 15 residues long. With 9 bases removed from V and 4 bases from J, the gap between germline ends came to 21 bases. Germline V CDR1 and CDR2: MNHNY, SVGAGI (reference sequence). This chain's CDR3 is CASVRQTQGLYGYTF. The CDR3 DNA sequence: TGTGCCAGTGTCCGCCAGACACAGGGTCTCTATGGCTACACCTTC.

The chain recombines TRBV11-1 with TRBJ2-3, with no clear D. The V gene's germline CDR1 is SGHAT and CDR2 FQDESV (reference sequence). Trimming took off 5 bases at V and 3 bases at J, with 15 bases between the two ends. The CDR3 covers 15 residues. The CDR3 DNA is TGTGCCAGCAGCCCCGAAAAGGGTCCAACAGATACGCAGTATTTT. Translated, it gives CASSPEKGPTDTQYF.

This chain connects TRBV6-6 to TRBJ1-5; D not resolved. Germline V gene data show CDR1 as MNHNY and CDR2 as SVGAGI (reference sequence). Trimming removed 6 bases from V and 1 base from J, with 10 bases in between. This CDR3 contains 14 residues. DNA of the CDR3: TGTGCCAGCAGCCCGGCCAGCAGCAATCAGCCCCAGCATTTT. As protein: CASSPASSNQPQHF.

The V and J genes are TRBV13 and TRBJ2-3; TRBD2 matches at 10 bases. The CDR3 is made up of 22 amino acids. Trimming cost V 0 bases and J 0 bases; bases outside gene matches: 18. Germline assignment: CDR1 PRHDT and CDR2 FYEKMQ (reference sequence). The CDR3 DNA sequence: TGTGCCAGCAGCTTAGGTTGGGGGCTACTAGCGGGGCACGGGTCCAGCACAGATACGCAGTATTTT. Amino acids: CASSLGWGLLAGHGSSTDTQYF.

The DNA of the CDR3 is TGTGCCAGCTCACTGTCGACAGAACAAGCTTTCTTT. Encoded protein: CASSLSTEQAFF. The V call is TRBV18, the J call TRBJ1-1; TRBD1 might be the D (5 bases). V shed 4 bases and J shed 9 bases, with 12 bases lying between them. This CDR3 comprises 12 residues. The germline gives CDR1 KGHSH, CDR2 LQKENI.

This clone showed up just once. Additional DNA sequences in this sample encode the identical CDR3. The chain combines TRBV30 with TRBJ1-5; maybe TRBD1 (5 bases). The CDR3 runs to 13 residues. Trimming removed 1 base at V and 1 base at J, with 5 bases between. Germline V gives CDR1 GTSNPN, CDR2 SVGIG (reference sequence). The chain's CDR3 is CAWSGGSNQPQHF. The CDR3 region has the DNA TGTGCCTGGAGTGGGGGGAGCAATCAGCCCCAGCATTTT.

This chain joins TRBV27 and TRBJ1-1; tentative D call: TRBD1 (6 bases). Germline V CDR1 and CDR2: MNHEY, SMNVEV (reference sequence). The CDR3 runs 15 residues. The V and J ends lost 2 bases and 5 bases respectively, with 15 bases between them. The CDR3 DNA is TGTGCCAGCAGTTTACGGGGGCACGCTAAGACTGAAGCTTTCTTT. Protein sequence: CASSLRGHAKTEAFF.

This chain connects TRBV25-1 to TRBJ2-5, with a tentative D call TRBD1 (6 bases). Germline V gene sequence: CDR1 MGHDK, CDR2 SYGVNS. CDR3 size: 14 residues. The V end lost 1 base, the J end lost 1 base, and 7 bases lay between the germline ends. CDR3 region: CASSEFRGQETQYF. CDR3 DNA: TGTGCCAGCAGTGAATTCAGGGGCCAAGAGACCCAGTACTTC.

The chain carries TRBV5-5 and TRBJ2-6; the match to TRBD2 covers 13 bases. This CDR3 is 17 amino acids long. The germline CDR1 and CDR2 sequences are SGHKS and YYEKEE (reference sequence). Germline trimming cut 4 bases from V and 2 bases from J; bases unmatched to any gene: 3. CDR3 sequence (DNA): TGTGCCAGCAGCAAAGGGACTAGCGGGGCTGGGGCCAACGTCCTGACTTTC. Its protein product is CASSKGTSGAGANVLTF.

The V and J genes are TRBV7-9 and TRBJ2-6; tentative D call: TRBD1 (5 bases). The CDR3 sequence is 13 residues long. Germline V lookup: CDR1 SEHNR, CDR2 FQNEAQ (reference sequence). V lost 5 bases to trimming and J lost 4 bases, with 6 bases between them. This CDR3 reads CASSHRGANVLTF. CDR3 DNA sequence: TGTGCCAGCAGCCACAGGGGGGCCAACGTCCTGACTTTC.

V is TRBV10-2 and J is TRBJ1-4, with TRBD1 identical over 9 bases. After removal of 4 bases from V and 7 bases from J, the junction contained 7 bases not matched to a gene. The CDR3 is made up of 15 amino acids. CDR1 WSHSY and CDR2 SAAADI come from the germline V gene. DNA of the CDR3: TGCGCCAGCAGTGGATCCAGGACAGGGGTTGAAAAACTGTTTTTT. Protein sequence: CASSGSRTGVEKLFF.